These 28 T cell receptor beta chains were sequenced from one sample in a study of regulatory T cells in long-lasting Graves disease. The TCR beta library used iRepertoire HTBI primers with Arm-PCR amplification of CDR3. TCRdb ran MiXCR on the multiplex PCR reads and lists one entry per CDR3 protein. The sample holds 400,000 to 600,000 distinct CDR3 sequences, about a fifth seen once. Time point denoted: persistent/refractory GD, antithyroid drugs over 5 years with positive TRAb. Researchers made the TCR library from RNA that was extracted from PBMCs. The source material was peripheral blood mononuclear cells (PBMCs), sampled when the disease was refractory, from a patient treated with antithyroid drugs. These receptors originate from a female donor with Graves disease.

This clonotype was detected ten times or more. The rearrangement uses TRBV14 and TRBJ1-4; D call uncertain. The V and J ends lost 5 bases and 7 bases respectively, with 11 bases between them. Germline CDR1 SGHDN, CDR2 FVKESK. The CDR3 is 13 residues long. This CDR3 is CASSVTWGEKLFF. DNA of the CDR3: TGTGCCAGCAGCGTTACTTGGGGTGAAAAACTGTTTTTT.

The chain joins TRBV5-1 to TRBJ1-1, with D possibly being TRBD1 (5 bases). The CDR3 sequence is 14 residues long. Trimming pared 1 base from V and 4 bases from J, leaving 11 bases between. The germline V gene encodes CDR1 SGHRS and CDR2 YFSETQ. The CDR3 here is CASSLTQGSTEAFF. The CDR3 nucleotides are TGCGCCAGCAGCTTGACTCAGGGATCCACTGAAGCTTTCTTT. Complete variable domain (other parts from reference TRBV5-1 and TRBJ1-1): KAGVTQTPRYLIKTRGQQVTLSCSPISGHRSVSWYQQTPGQGLQFLFEYFSETQRNKGNFPGRFSGRQFSNSRSEMNVSTLELGDSALYLCASSLTQGSTEAFFGQGTRLTVV.

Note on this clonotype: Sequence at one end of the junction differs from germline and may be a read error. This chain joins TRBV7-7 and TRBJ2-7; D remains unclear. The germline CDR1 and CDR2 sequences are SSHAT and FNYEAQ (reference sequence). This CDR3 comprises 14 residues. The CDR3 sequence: CASSLGPSMGEQYF. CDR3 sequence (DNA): TGTGCTAGCAGCTTAGGGCCCTCGATGGGCGAGCAGTACTTC.

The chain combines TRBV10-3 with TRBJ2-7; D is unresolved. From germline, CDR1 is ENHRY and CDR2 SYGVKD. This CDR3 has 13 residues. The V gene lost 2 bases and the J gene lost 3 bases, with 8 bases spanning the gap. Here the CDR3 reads CAISEGIYYEQYF. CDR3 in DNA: TGTGCCATCAGTGAGGGCATTTACTACGAGCAGTACTTC.

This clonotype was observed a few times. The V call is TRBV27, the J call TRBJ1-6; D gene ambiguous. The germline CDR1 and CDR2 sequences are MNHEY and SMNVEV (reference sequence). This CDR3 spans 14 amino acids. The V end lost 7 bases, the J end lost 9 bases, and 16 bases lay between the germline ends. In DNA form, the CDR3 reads TGTGCCAGCACCCGGCCCGACGGCGGTTCACCCCTCCACTTT. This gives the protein CASTRPDGGSPLHF.

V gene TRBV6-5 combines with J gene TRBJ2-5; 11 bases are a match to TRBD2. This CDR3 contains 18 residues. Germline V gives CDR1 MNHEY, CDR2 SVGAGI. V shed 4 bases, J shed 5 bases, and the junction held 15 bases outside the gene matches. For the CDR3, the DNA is TGTGCCAGCAGTTCCCCCCTTCTCATAGCGGGAGGGGTGGAGACCCAGTACTTC. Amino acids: CASSSPLLIAGGVETQYF.

Here the CDR3 reads CSARDLSGAGQFF. The CDR3 DNA sequence: TGCAGTGCTAGAGATCTGAGCGGAGCGGGGCAGTTCTTC. V is TRBV20-1 and J is TRBJ2-1; TRBD2 is a possible D gene (6 bases). Trimming removed 0 bases at V and 12 bases at J, with 15 bases between. Germline lookup yields CDR1 DFQATT and CDR2 SNEGSKA (reference sequence). The CDR3 is 13 residues long.

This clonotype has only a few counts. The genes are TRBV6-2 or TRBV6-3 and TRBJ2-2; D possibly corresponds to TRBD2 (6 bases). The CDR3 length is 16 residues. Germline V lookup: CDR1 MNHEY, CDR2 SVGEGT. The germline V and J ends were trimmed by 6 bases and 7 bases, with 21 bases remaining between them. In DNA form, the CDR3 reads TGTGCCAGCAGACACCTAGCGTTCCCAAGGTTCGGGGAGCTGTTTTTT. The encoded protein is CASRHLAFPRFGELFF.

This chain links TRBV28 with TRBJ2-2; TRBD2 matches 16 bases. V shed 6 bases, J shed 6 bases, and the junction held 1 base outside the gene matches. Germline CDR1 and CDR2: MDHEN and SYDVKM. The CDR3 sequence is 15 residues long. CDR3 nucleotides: TGTGCCAGCAGGGGGACTAGCGGGAGGGCCGGGGAGCTGTTTTTT. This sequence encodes CASRGTSGRAGELFF.

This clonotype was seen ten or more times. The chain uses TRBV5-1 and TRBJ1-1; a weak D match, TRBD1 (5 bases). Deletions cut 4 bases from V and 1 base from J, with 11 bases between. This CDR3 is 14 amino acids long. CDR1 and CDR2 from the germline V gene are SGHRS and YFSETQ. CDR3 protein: CASSTGPSNTEAFF. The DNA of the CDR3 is TGCGCCAGCAGCACGGGACCGTCGAACACTGAAGCTTTCTTT.

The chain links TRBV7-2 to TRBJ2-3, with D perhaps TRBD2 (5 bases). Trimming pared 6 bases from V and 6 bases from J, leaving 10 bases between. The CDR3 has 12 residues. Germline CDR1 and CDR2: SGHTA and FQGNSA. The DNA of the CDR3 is TGTGCCAGCAGTCTACTAGTTGATACGCAGTATTTT. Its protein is CASSLLVDTQYF.

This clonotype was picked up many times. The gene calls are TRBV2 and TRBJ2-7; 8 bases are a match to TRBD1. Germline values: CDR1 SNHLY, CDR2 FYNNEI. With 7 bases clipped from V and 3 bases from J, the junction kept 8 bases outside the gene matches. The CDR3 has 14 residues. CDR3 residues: CASIHRDRYYEQYF. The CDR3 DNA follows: TGTGCCAGCATTCACCGGGACAGGTACTACGAGCAGTACTTC.

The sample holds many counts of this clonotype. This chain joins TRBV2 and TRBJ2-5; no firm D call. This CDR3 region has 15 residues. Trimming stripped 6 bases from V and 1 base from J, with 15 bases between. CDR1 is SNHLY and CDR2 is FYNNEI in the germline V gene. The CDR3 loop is CASRARLKLQETQYF. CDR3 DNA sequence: TGTGCCAGCAGGGCGAGACTCAAACTCCAAGAGACCCAGTACTTC.

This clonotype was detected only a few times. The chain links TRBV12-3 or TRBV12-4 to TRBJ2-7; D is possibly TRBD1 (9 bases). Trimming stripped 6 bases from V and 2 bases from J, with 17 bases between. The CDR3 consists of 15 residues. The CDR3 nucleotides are TGTGCCAGCAGCGGGGGGGACAGGGCTACCTACGAGCAGTACTTC. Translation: CASSGGDRATYEQYF.

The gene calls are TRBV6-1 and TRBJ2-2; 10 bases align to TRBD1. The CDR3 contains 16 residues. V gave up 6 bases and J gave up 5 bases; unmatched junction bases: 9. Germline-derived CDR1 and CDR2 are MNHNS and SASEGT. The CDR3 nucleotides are TGTGCCAGCAGGGAACGGGACAGGGGCATGACCGGGGAGCTGTTTTTT. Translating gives CASRERDRGMTGELFF.

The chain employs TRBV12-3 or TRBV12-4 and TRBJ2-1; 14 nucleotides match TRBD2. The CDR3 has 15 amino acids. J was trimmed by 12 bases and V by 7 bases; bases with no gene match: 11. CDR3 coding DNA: TGTGCCAGCAATCCCGGGACTAGCGGGAGAACGAGGCAGTTCTTC. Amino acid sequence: CASNPGTSGRTRQFF.

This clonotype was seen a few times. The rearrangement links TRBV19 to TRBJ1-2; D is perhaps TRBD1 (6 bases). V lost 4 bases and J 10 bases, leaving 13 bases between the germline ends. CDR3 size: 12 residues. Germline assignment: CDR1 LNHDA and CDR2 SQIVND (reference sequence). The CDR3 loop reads CASSKVGGPYTF. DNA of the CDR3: TGTGCCAGTAGTAAGGTCGGGGGCCCCTACACCTTC. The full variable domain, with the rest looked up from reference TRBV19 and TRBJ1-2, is DGGITQSPKYLFRKEGQNVTLSCEQNLNHDAMYWYRQDPGQGLRLIYYSQIVNDFQKGDIAEGYSVSREKKESFPLTVTSAQKNPTAFYLCASSKVGGPYTFGSGTRLTVV.

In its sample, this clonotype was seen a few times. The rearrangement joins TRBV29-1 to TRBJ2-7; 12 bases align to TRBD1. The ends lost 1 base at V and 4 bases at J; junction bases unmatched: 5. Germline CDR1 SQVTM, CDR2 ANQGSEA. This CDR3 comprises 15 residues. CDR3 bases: TGCAGCGTTGAAGGTGGGGACAGGGGGCGGTACGAGCAGTACTTC. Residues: CSVEGGDRGRYEQYF.

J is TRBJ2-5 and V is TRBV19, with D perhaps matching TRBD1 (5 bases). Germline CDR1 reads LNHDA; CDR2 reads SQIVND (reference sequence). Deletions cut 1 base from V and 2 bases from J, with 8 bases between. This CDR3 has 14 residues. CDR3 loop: CASSIVDRQETQYF. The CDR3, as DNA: TGTGCCAGTAGTATAGTCGACAGACAAGAGACCCAGTACTTC. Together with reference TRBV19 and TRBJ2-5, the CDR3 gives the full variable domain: DGGITQSPKYLFRKEGQNVTLSCEQNLNHDAMYWYRQDPGQGLRLIYYSQIVNDFQKGDIAEGYSVSREKKESFPLTVTSAQKNPTAFYLCASSIVDRQETQYFGPGTRLLVL.

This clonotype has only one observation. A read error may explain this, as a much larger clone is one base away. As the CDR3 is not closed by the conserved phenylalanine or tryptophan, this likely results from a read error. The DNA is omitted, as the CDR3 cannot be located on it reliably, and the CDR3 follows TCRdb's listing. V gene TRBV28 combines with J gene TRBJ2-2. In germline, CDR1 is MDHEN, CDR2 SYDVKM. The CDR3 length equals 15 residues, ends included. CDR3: CASSFLPPNTGERFL.

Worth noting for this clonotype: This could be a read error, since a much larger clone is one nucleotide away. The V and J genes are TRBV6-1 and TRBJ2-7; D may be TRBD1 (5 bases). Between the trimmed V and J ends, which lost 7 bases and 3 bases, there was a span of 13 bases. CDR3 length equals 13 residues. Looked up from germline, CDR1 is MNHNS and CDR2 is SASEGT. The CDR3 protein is CASKDTSFYEQYF. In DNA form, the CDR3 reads TGTGCCAGCAAGGACACGAGCTTCTACGAGCAGTACTTC.

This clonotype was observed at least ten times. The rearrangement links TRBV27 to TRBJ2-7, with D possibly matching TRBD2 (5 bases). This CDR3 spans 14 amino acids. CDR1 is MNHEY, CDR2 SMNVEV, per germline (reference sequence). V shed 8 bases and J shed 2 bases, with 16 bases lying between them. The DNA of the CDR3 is TGTGCCAGCGCGGAGGATTACGAGACCTACGAGCAGTACTTC. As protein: CASAEDYETYEQYF.

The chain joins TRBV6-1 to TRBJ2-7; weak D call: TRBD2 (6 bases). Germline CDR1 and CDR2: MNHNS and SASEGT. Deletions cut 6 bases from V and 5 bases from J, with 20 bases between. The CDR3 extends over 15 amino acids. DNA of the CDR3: TGTGCCAGCAGCTTTGGGGGGAGTGGCCACGACGAGCAGTACTTC. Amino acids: CASSFGGSGHDEQYF.

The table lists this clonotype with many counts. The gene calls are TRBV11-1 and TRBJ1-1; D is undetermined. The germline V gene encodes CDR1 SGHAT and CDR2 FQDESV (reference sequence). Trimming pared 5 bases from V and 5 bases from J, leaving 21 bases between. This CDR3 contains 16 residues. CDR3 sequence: CASSPTPSVFGTEAFF. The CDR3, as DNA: TGTGCCAGCAGCCCCACCCCGTCGGTTTTTGGGACTGAAGCTTTCTTT.

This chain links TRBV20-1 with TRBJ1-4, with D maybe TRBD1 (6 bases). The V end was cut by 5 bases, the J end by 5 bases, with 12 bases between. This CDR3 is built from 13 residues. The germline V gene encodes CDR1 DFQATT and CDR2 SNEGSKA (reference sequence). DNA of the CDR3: TGCAGTGCTCTGACAGGCGGCAATGAAAAACTGTTTTTT. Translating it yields CSALTGGNEKLFF.

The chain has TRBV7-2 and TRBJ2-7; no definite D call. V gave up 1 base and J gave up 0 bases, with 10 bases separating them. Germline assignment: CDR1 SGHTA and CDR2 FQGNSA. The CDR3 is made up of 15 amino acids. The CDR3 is CASSLVGKSSYEQYF. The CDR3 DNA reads TGTGCCAGCAGCTTAGTCGGCAAAAGCTCCTACGAGCAGTACTTC.

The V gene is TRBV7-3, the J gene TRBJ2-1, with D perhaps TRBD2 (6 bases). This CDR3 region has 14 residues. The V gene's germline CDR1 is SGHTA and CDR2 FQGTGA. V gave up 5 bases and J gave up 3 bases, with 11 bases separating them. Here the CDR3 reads CASSDLGGYNEQFF. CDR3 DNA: TGTGCCAGCAGCGACCTCGGGGGCTACAATGAGCAGTTCTTC.

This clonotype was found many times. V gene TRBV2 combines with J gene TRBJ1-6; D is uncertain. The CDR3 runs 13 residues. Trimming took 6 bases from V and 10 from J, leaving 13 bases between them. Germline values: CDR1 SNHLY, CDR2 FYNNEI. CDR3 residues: CASSPPGRSPLHF. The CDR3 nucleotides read TGTGCCAGCAGCCCTCCAGGACGGTCACCCCTCCACTTT.